These 18 T cell receptor beta chains came from one sample sequenced in a study of post-analysis software for immune sequencing data. Findings of the study overall: Compared with controls, patients had more of about 5 TRBV segments, including TRBV5-6, TRBV5-1 and TRBV20-1.

These receptors' antigens are unknown. Each TCR beta cDNA library carried unique molecular identifiers. Via MiXCR, TCRdb re-called the PCR reads, giving one row per CDR3 protein. The sample contains roughly 670,000 distinct CDR3 sequences, 55% to 70% of which appear only once. The sequenced sample was blood. These receptors were collected from a girl aged 2 to 9 with multiple sclerosis.

In its sample, this clonotype was seen a few times. This sequence joins TRBV12-3 or TRBV12-4 and TRBJ2-4, with TRBD2 matching 7 bases. CDR3 length: 16 amino acids. The ends lost 4 bases at V and 3 bases at J; junction bases unmatched: 9. The CDR3 sequence is CASSSEREGGKNIQYF. The CDR3 DNA reads as TGTGCCAGCAGTTCTGAGAGGGAGGGTGGCAAAAACATTCAGTACTTC.

The chain's CDR3 is CASSLVGGPTEAFF. Here the CDR3 DNA reads TGCGCCAGCAGCTTGGTTGGGGGGCCCACTGAAGCTTTCTTT. The chain is built from TRBV5-1 and TRBJ1-1; tentatively, D is TRBD1 (6 bases). Germline values: CDR1 SGHRS, CDR2 YFSETQ. This CDR3 contains 14 residues. V was clipped by 0 bases and J by 4 bases, with 10 bases between them.

The rearrangement joins TRBV6-1 to TRBJ2-5; TRBD2 aligns across 11 bases. This CDR3 region has 18 residues. Germline lookup yields CDR1 MNHNS and CDR2 SASEGT. Trimming at V came to 2 bases and at J to 5 bases, leaving 13 bases not matched to a gene. CDR3 DNA: TGTGCCAGCAGTGAACTTCTAGCGGGAGGTACAAAGAGTGAGACCCAGTACTTC. Protein: CASSELLAGGTKSETQYF.

This clonotype was seen only a few times. This chain joins TRBV6-2 or TRBV6-3 and TRBJ1-6; D is possibly TRBD1 (6 bases). V dropped 0 bases and J dropped 6 bases, with 9 bases sitting between them. Germline V gene lookup returns CDR1 MNHEY and CDR2 SVGEGT. The CDR3 totals 15 residues. CDR3 region: CASSYSQQGNSPLHF. CDR3 DNA sequence: TGTGCCAGCAGTTACTCGCAACAGGGTAATTCACCCCTCCACTTT.

The rearrangement uses TRBV7-3 and TRBJ1-1; TRBD1 agrees at 8 bases. The V gene's germline CDR1 is SGHTA and CDR2 FQGTGA. V shed 3 bases, J shed 5 bases, and the junction held 5 bases outside the gene matches. The CDR3 is 14 amino acids. The CDR3 loop reads CASSFGQGVTEAFF. The CDR3 DNA is TGTGCCAGCAGCTTTGGACAGGGAGTAACTGAAGCTTTCTTT.

This clonotype showed up just a few times. The chain combines TRBV20-1 with TRBJ1-2, with D possibly matching TRBD1 (5 bases). The CDR3 contains 12 residues. Deletions cut 3 bases from V and 7 bases from J, with 12 bases between. Germline V gene sequence: CDR1 DFQATT, CDR2 SNEGSKA (reference sequence). The DNA of the CDR3 is TGCAGTGCTAGTCGGGGCGGTGGTGGCTACACCTTC. Amino acids: CSASRGGGGYTF.

This clonotype was detected only a few times. The genes are TRBV29-1 and TRBJ1-1; the D is unclear. Trimming removed 3 bases at V and 1 base at J, with 12 bases between. Germline CDR1 is SQVTM and CDR2 is ANQGSEA. The CDR3 runs to 14 residues. The DNA of the CDR3 is TGCAGCGTTGATATTGGGTCGCGGAACACTGAAGCTTTCTTT. Translated, it gives CSVDIGSRNTEAFF.

The chain carries TRBV29-1 and TRBJ1-1; D not certain. Trimming took off 6 bases at V and 0 bases at J, with 8 bases between the two ends. The CDR3 loop spans 12 amino acids. CDR1 SQVTM and CDR2 ANQGSEA come from the germline V gene. In DNA, the CDR3 is TGCAGCGTGATGACACTGAACACTGAAGCTTTCTTT. Translated, it gives CSVMTLNTEAFF.

The chain carries TRBV11-2 and TRBJ2-7; weak D call: TRBD2 (5 bases). Germline CDR1 SGHAT, CDR2 FQNNGV. The V gene lost 2 bases and the J gene lost 2 bases, with 13 bases spanning the gap. This CDR3 contains 15 residues. CDR3 region: CASSLMRASPYEQYF. Written as DNA, the CDR3 is TGTGCCAGCAGCTTAATGAGGGCCTCACCCTACGAGCAGTACTTC.

The chain recombines TRBV2 with TRBJ2-5, with TRBD2 identical over 14 bases. The junction had 14 bases not matched to a gene; V was cut back by 6 bases and J by 11 bases. The CDR3 has 16 amino acids. From germline, CDR1 is SNHLY and CDR2 FYNNEI. The chain's CDR3 is CASRDRLAGGLDEQYF. The CDR3 region has the DNA TGTGCCAGCAGGGACCGACTAGCGGGGGGGCTGGATGAGCAGTACTTC.

The gene calls are TRBV20-1 and TRBJ2-3; 9 positions agree with TRBD1. V trimming: 1 base; J trimming: 6 bases; junction bases outside the gene matches: 8. This CDR3 region has 15 residues. Germline V gene data show CDR1 as DFQATT and CDR2 as SNEGSKA (reference sequence). The CDR3 DNA sequence: TGCAGTGCTAGAGCCTGGACAGGGGATCCCGATACGCAGTATTTT. Its protein is CSARAWTGDPDTQYF.

The chain links TRBV29-1 to TRBJ1-2, with 8 bases that match TRBD1. Per the germline V gene, CDR1 is SQVTM and CDR2 is ANQGSEA. Trimming took 5 bases from V and 8 from J; bases not matched to a gene: 19. This CDR3 has 16 residues. The CDR3 DNA follows: TGCAGCGTTTTGCTTTCCGGACAGGGACTAACCAGCGGCTACACCTTC. It specifies CSVLLSGQGLTSGYTF.

This clonotype was recorded many times. This chain uses TRBV15 with TRBJ2-7; no reliable D call. Between the trimmed V and J ends, which lost 4 bases and 2 bases, there was a span of 9 bases. This CDR3 is 13 amino acids long. Germline CDR1 LNHNV, CDR2 YYDKDF (reference sequence). The CDR3 reads CATSTGITYEQYF. CDR3 bases: TGTGCCACCAGCACAGGAATTACCTACGAGCAGTACTTC.

V and J are TRBV6-4 and TRBJ1-4; D remains ambiguous. CDR3 length: 15 residues. Germline CDR1 MRHNA, CDR2 SNTAGT. Trimming removed 0 bases at V and 5 bases at J, with 10 bases between. In DNA, the CDR3 is TGTGCCAGCAGTGACTCGGGCAGCCCAAATGAAAAACTGTTTTTT. It codes for CASSDSGSPNEKLFF.

The J gene is TRBJ2-3, the V gene TRBV15; a weak D match, TRBD1 (5 bases). Trimming left V 3 bases short and J 3 bases short, with 19 bases between. The length of the CDR3 is 17 residues. CDR1 and CDR2 (germline): LNHNV, YYDKDF (reference sequence). The DNA of the CDR3 is TGTGCCACCAGCAGCTTCCCCCTAAGGGGCGGAACAGATACGCAGTATTTT. Translated, it gives CATSSFPLRGGTDTQYF.

V usage is TRBV12-3 or TRBV12-4 and J usage is TRBJ2-7; tentative D call: TRBD2 (6 bases). The CDR3 covers 12 residues. V lost 1 base and J 12 bases, leaving 13 bases between the germline ends. The CDR3 DNA reads TGTGCCAGCAGTTTAGGGAGGGACTTACGGTACTTC. Its translation is CASSLGRDLRYF.

This clonotype turned up a few times. J is TRBJ2-1 and V is TRBV12-3 or TRBV12-4, with D tentatively TRBD2 (5 bases). The CDR3 extends over 15 amino acids. The V and J ends lost 1 base and 3 bases respectively, with 10 bases between them. CDR3 residues: CASSLDAGYYNEQFF. The CDR3 bases are TGTGCCAGCAGTTTAGACGCGGGTTACTACAATGAGCAGTTCTTC.

About this clonotype itself: This could be a read error, since a much larger clone is one nucleotide away. The V call is TRBV5-1, the J call TRBJ2-4; 8 nucleotides align to TRBD1. Germline V gene data show CDR1 as SGHRS and CDR2 as YFSETQ. The CDR3 sequence is 17 residues long. Trimming cost V 4 bases and J 13 bases; bases outside gene matches: 22. Here the CDR3 DNA reads TGCGCCAGCAGCAAAGGAGGGTTGCAAACCCGCACAGGGGGGCAGTACTTC. Its translation is CASSKGGLQTRTGGQYF.